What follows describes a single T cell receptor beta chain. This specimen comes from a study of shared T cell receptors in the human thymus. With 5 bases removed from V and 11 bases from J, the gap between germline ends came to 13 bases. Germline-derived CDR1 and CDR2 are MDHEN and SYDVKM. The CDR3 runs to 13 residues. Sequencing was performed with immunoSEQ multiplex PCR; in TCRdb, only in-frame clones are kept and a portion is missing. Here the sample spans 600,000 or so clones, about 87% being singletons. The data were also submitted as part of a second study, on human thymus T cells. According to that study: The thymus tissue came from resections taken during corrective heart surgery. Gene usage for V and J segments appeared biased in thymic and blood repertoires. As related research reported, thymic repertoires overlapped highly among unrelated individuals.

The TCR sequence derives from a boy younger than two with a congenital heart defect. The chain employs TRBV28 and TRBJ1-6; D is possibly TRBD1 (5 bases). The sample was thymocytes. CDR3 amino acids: CASSIQGRTPLHF. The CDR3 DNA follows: TGTGCCAGCAGTATCCAGGGTAGGACACCCCTCCACTTT. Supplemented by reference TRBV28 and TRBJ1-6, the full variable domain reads DVKVTQSSRYLVKRTGEKVFLECVQDMDHENMFWYRQDPGLGLRLIYFSYDVKMKEKGDIPEGYSVSREKKERFSLILESASTNQTSMYLCASSIQGRTPLHFGNGTRLTVT.